A single T cell receptor beta chain is shown here with its context. Its specificity is unknown. The data belong to a study of cytomegalovirus exposure and HLA in healthy donors. Study-wide findings and caveats: The listing of roughly 160 TCR beta chains classed them as cytomegalovirus-associated. Trimming of TCR beta V- and J-genes showed a link, identified in a later analysis, to a missense DCLRE1C variant. Around 18,000 TCR beta sequences were associated with HLA alleles at 0.05 false discovery rate in a later analysis.

PCR involved 60 Vbeta and 13 Jbeta primers. Sequencing was performed with immunoSEQ multiplex PCR; in TCRdb, only in-frame clones are kept and a portion is missing. The clone table shows 35,000 to 50,000 clones, with the ten largest holding 8% to 10%. Losses at the gene ends were 3 bases for V and 5 bases for J; bases not matched to a gene: 5. This CDR3 comprises 14 residues. Germline CDR1 reads SGHDN; CDR2 reads FVKESK. This sequence was found in a male donor in good health and CMV-seronegative. What was sequenced was PBMCs. The V gene is TRBV14, the J gene TRBJ1-1, with 8 nucleotides matching TRBD1. The CDR3 region is CASSQDRVRTEAFF. The CDR3 DNA reads TGTGCCAGCAGCCAGGACAGGGTGAGGACTGAAGCTTTCTTT. Filled out from reference TRBV14 and TRBJ1-1, the complete variable domain reads EAGVTQFPSHSVIEKGQTVTLRCDPISGHDNLYWYRRVMGKEIKFLLHFVKESKQDESGMPNNRFLAERTGGTYSTLKVQPAELEDSGVYFCASSQDRVRTEAFFGQGTRLTVV.